The clone carrying this T cell receptor beta chain has a handful of counts. Its antigen is currently unknown. The data stem from a study of beta chain features in type 1 diabetes. Turning to the study itself: Across all samples, around 98 million sorted cells were examined.

Study results and limitations: All four CD4+ subsets of Type 1 diabetes patients contained TCRB CDR3s that were moderately but significantly shorter.

The whole isolated RNA underwent reverse transcription, so sequencing captured expressed TCRB transcripts. Sequenced by immunoSEQ multiplex PCR; TCRdb stores in-frame clones only, minus some. Of approximately 170,000 clones in the sample, over 6% were seen once. Germline-derived CDR1 and CDR2 are SEHNR and FQNEAQ (reference sequence). Trimming took off 5 bases at V and 4 bases at J, with 13 bases between the two ends. This CDR3 is 14 amino acids long. Sequenced input: central memory CD4+ T cells from blood. The chain employs TRBV7-9 and TRBJ2-3; a weak D match, TRBD2 (6 bases). The TCR originated in a man younger than 35 with type 1 diabetes. The CDR3 DNA is TGTGCCAGCAGCCCCGGGAGTACATCAGATACGCAGTATTTT. Translating it yields CASSPGSTSDTQYF.